The entry below gives a single TCR beta chain sequence along with its context. The cohort comprised adults aged about 18 to 100 years residing in about two dozen US areas. Among Cohort 3 donors, those recovered had two negative PCRs, clearance, or symptom resolution. The data originate from a study of blood T cell repertoires in COVID-19. Study as a whole: Spain, Italy and the United States supplied samples that represented acute and convalescent COVID-19.

The V end lost 4 bases, the J end lost 7 bases, and 16 bases lay between the germline ends. There are 14 residues in the CDR3. Germline V lookup: CDR1 MGHRA, CDR2 YSYEKL. Here immunoSEQ multiplex PCR was the method, and the copy in TCRdb shows in-frame clones only, minus some. The data contain 150,000 to 200,000 clones, about 84% of them singletons. This sequence originates from a woman in her 30s who had recovered from COVID-19. The chain links TRBV4-1 to TRBJ1-2; a possible D gene is TRBD1 (6 bases). The source material was PBMCs or T cells enriched from blood (not recorded which). The CDR3 DNA reads as TGCGCCAGCAGCCTGGGGGACACGAAATCTGGCTACACCTTC. Translated, it gives CASSLGDTKSGYTF.